This is a list of T cell receptor beta chains from one sample in a study of CD4 T cells in relation to SARS-CoV-2 and coronaviruses. Clones were sequenced by immunoSEQ multiplex PCR, and TCRdb holds only the in-frame ones, with some missing. The data contain about 55,000 clones, 75% to 90% of them singletons. The specimen sequenced was memory CD4+ T cells from PBMCs. The source is a human donor in good health. Both conserved end residues are part of each CDR3. The D gene is left open where the match is weak. Not every row has a clone size; where given, it reads once, few, many or a size class.

d_gene	abundance	j_gene	v_gene	CDR3aa	CDR3nt
TRBD2	once	TRBJ2-5	TRBV7-2	CASSLFGREKETQYF	TGTGCCAGCAGCTTATTCGGGCGGGAGAAAGAGACCCAGTACTTC
.	once	TRBJ1-5	TRBV19	CASTQDTNSNQPQHF	TGTGCCAGTACCCAAGACACTAATAGCAATCAGCCCCAGCATTTT
.	.	TRBJ2-7	TRBV28	CAEFGGPSPYEQYF	TGTGCCGAATTCGGAGGTCCCTCCCCTTACGAGCAGTACTTC
.	.	TRBJ1-1	TRBV5-1	CASSEQGTEAFF	TGCGCCAGCAGCGAACAGGGCACTGAAGCTTTCTTT
TRBD1	.	TRBJ1-1	TRBV4-1	CASSKGQLFPNTEAFF	TGCGCCAGCAGCAAGGGACAGCTTTTCCCGAACACTGAAGCTTTCTTT
.	.	TRBJ2-1	TRBV5-1	CASSLYLSGDYNEQFF	TGCGCCAGCAGCTTGTATCTTAGCGGAGACTACAATGAGCAGTTCTTC
.	.	TRBJ2-7	TRBV5-1	CASSLAGGAYEQYF	TGCGCCAGCAGCTTGGCCGGGGGTGCCTACGAGCAGTACTTC
TRBD2	once	TRBJ2-7	TRBV14	CASSQEGLAGYEQYF	TGTGCCAGCAGCCAAGAGGGACTAGCAGGCTACGAGCAGTACTTC
TRBD1	once	TRBJ1-2	TRBV4-2	CASSQALIGGGAGYGYTF	TGTGCCAGCAGCCAAGCGCTTATTGGAGGGGGCGCGGGTTATGGCTACACCTTC
.	.	TRBJ1-2	TRBV5-5	CASSLAGTVKGYTF	TGTGCCAGCAGCTTGGCAGGGACTGTAAAGGGCTACACCTTC
.	.	TRBJ1-4	TRBV27	CASRLTGLGEKLFF	TGTGCCAGCAGACTCACAGGGCTCGGTGAAAAACTGTTTTTT
TRBD1	.	TRBJ1-1	TRBV9	CASSVDLHRGSEAFF	TGTGCCAGCAGCGTAGATTTGCACAGGGGATCCGAAGCTTTCTTT
.	.	TRBJ2-3	TRBV7-2	CASSLLAASDGQYF	TGTGCCAGCAGCTTATTAGCAGCTAGCGATGGGCAGTATTTT
TRBD2	.	TRBJ2-1	TRBV14	CASSLTSGRINEQFF	TGTGCCAGCAGCCTGACTAGCGGGAGAATCAATGAGCAGTTCTTC
.	.	TRBJ2-3	TRBV3-1/TRBV3-2	CASSRKRTRSPDTQYF	TGTGCCAGCAGCCGGAAAAGAACTAGGTCACCAGATACGCAGTATTTT
.	.	TRBJ1-5	TRBV19	CASSIRDAVNNQPQHF	TGTGCCAGTAGTATCCGGGACGCCGTGAACAATCAGCCCCAGCATTTT
.	.	TRBJ2-7	TRBV4-2	CASSQEGGLGPGSYEQYF	TGTGCCAGCAGCCAAGAGGGTGGACTGGGCCCGGGATCCTACGAGCAGTACTTC
TRBD1	.	TRBJ2-5	TRBV27	CASSPRDRGTQETQYF	TGTGCCAGCAGTCCCCGGGACAGGGGGACCCAAGAGACCCAGTACTTC
TRBD2	once	TRBJ2-7	TRBV5-4	CASSSGTSGRSQYEQYF	TGTGCCAGCAGCTCCGGGACTAGCGGGAGGTCGCAGTACGAGCAGTACTTC
.	.	TRBJ1-4	TRBV9	CASSVGRFNEKLFF	TGTGCCAGCAGCGTAGGGCGGTTTAATGAAAAACTGTTTTTT
.	.	TRBJ2-1	TRBV4-2	CASSQVRGTEQFF	TGTGCCAGCAGCCAAGTTCGTGGGACTGAGCAGTTCTTC
.	.	TRBJ1-6	TRBV5-8	CASSLDYGSPLHF	TGTGCCAGCAGCTTGGATTATGGTTCACCCCTCCACTTT
.	once	TRBJ1-1	TRBV30	CARSRGVGMNTEAFF	TGTGCCCGAAGTCGAGGAGTCGGCATGAACACTGAAGCTTTCTTT
.	.	TRBJ2-7	TRBV10-2	CASSVSPPGSSYEQYF	TGCGCCAGCAGTGTAAGCCCACCAGGGAGCTCCTACGAGCAGTACTTC
TRBD1	.	TRBJ1-1	TRBV5-4	CASSRDRENTEAFF	TGTGCCAGCAGCAGGGACAGGGAGAACACTGAAGCTTTCTTT
TRBD2	once	TRBJ2-2	TRBV11-2	CASSWGLAGTFRDTGELFF	TGTGCCAGCAGCTGGGGGCTAGCGGGAACCTTCCGGGACACCGGGGAGCTGTTTTTT
.	once	TRBJ1-3	TRBV16	CASSPSGFSGNTIYF	TGTGCCAGCAGCCCTTCGGGATTCTCTGGAAACACCATATATTTT
.	.	TRBJ1-1	TRBV11-2	CASSLGPGAGPEAFF	TGTGCCAGCAGCTTAGGACCGGGAGCCGGGCCTGAAGCTTTCTTT
TRBD2	.	TRBJ2-1	TRBV28	CASRGTNSYNEQFF	TGTGCCAGCAGAGGGACTAACTCATACAATGAGCAGTTCTTC
TRBD2	.	TRBJ2-5	TRBV28	CASSFGGRETQYF	TGTGCCAGCAGTTTTGGCGGGAGAGAGACCCAGTACTTC
.	few	TRBJ2-2	TRBV3-1/TRBV3-2	CASSLQTGELFF	TGTGCCAGCAGCCTACAGACCGGGGAGCTGTTTTTT
TRBD1	.	TRBJ1-1	TRBV28	CATLPGTGAPGTEAFF	TGTGCCACCCTCCCCGGGACAGGGGCTCCCGGAACTGAAGCTTTCTTT
.	.	TRBJ1-1	TRBV28	CASSFLGGNTEAFF	TGTGCCAGCAGTTTCCTCGGGGGCAACACTGAAGCTTTCTTT
.	.	TRBJ1-2	TRBV30	CAWSTQRDGYTF	TGTGCCTGGAGTACCCAAAGGGATGGCTACACCTTC
.	.	TRBJ2-3	TRBV18	CASSPQLGTDTQYF	TGTGCCAGCTCACCACAGCTTGGCACAGATACGCAGTATTTT
.	.	TRBJ2-7	TRBV28	CASSPPTGKEYEQYF	TGTGCCAGCAGCCCCCCAACAGGGAAAGAGTACGAGCAGTACTTC
.	.	TRBJ2-1	TRBV24-1	CATSGLTEQFF	TGTGCCACCAGTGGACTCACTGAGCAGTTCTTC
TRBD2	.	TRBJ2-7	TRBV7-2	CASSLKSGGEGPYEQYF	TGTGCCAGCAGCTTAAAGTCTGGGGGGGAGGGACCTTACGAGCAGTACTTC
.	few	TRBJ2-1	TRBV7-9	CASSLEWQEREQFF	TGTGCCAGCAGCTTAGAGTGGCAGGAGCGTGAGCAGTTCTTC
.	.	TRBJ1-6	TRBV6-1	CASNEQSSYNSPLHF	TGTGCCAGCAATGAACAGAGCTCCTATAATTCACCCCTCCACTTT